This TCR beta chain was documented in a study of post-analysis software for immune sequencing data. At the level of the study: Disease trajectories encompassed relapsing-remitting, secondary progressive and progressive-relapsing multiple sclerosis. Study results and limitations: Same-batch samples co-clustered strongly by F measure. Versus controls, multiple sclerosis patients showed significantly lower diversity (normalized Chao1). About 5 TRBV segments (TRBV5-6, TRBV5-1 and TRBV20-1 among them) occurred more frequently in patients than in controls.

This CDR3 is 12 amino acids long. Germline values: CDR1 MNHNY, CDR2 SVGAGI (reference sequence). Concerning this clonotype: Its antigen is unidentified.

Prepared TCR beta cDNA libraries contained unique molecular identifiers. From roughly 1 to 10 million T cells, a few hundred thousand cDNA molecules were obtained. TCRdb reprocessed the PCR reads via MiXCR and lists one record per CDR3 protein. Of about 500,000 distinct CDR3 sequences listed, under 55% are singletons. The sequence came from a girl aged 10-17 years with multiple sclerosis. Material for sequencing was blood. The rearrangement links TRBV6-6 to TRBJ2-5; D uncertain. The DNA end is a closer match to TRBJ2-7, so the J assignment may be wrong. The DNA of the CDR3 is TGTGCCAGCAGTGAGCCGCTGGGCGAGCAGTACTTC. Translating gives CASSEPLGEQYF.